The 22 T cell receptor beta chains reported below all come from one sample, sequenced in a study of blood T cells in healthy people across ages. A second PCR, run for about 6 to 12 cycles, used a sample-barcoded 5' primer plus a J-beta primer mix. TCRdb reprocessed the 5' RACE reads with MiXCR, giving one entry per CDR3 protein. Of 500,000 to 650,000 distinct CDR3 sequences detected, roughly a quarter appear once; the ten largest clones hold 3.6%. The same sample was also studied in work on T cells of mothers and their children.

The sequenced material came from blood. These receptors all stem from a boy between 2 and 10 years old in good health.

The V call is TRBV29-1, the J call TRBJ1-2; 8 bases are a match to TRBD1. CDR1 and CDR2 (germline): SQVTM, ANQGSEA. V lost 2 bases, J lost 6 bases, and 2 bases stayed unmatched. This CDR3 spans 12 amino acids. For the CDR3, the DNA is TGCAGCGTTGAACCAGGGGGCGATGGCTACACCTTC. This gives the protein CSVEPGGDGYTF.

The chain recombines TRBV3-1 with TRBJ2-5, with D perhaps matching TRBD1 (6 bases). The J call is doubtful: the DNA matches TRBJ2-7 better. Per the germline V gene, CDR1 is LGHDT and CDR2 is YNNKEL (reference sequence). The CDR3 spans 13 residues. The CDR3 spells CASSQDRYYEQYF. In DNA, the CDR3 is TGTGCCAGCAGCCAGGACAGATACTACGAGCAGTACTTC.

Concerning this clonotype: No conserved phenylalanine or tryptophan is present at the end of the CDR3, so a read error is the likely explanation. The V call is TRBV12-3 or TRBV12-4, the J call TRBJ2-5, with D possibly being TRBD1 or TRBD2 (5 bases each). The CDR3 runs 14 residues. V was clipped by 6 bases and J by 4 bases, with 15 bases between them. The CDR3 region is CASSNSGTAETQYL. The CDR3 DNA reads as TGTGCCAGCAGCAATTCCGGGACGGCAGAGACCCAGTACCTC.

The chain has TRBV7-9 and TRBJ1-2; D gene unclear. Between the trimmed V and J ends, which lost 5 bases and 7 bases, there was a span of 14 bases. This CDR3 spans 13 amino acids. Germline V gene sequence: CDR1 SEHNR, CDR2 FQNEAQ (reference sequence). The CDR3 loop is CASSRTDTGGYTF. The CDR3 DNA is TGTGCCAGCAGCCGAACCGACACGGGTGGCTACACCTTC.

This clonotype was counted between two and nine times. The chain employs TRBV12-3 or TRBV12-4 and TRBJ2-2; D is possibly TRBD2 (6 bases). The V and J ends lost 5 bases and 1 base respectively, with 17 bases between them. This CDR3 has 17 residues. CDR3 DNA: TGTGCCAGCAGTAGGGGAGGAAGGCGCTTGAACACCGGGGAGCTGTTTTTT. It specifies CASSRGGRRLNTGELFF.

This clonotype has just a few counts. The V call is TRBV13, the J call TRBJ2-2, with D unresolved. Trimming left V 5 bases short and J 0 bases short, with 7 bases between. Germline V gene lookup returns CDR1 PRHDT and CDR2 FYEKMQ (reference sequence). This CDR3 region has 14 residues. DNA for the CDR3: TGTGCCAGCAGCCAGACGACGAACACCGGGGAGCTGTTTTTT. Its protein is CASSQTTNTGELFF.

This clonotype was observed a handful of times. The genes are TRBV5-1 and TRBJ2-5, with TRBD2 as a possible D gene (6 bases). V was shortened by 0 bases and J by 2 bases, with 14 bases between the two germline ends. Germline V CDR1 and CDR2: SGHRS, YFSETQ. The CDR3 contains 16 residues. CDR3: CASSLEGGTLQETQYF. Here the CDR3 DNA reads TGCGCCAGCAGCTTGGAGGGCGGGACTCTTCAAGAGACCCAGTACTTC.

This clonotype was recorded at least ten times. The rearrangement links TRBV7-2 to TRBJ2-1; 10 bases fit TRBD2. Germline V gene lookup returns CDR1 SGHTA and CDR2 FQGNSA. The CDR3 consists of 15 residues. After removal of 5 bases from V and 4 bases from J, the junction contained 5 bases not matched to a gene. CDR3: CASSVTSGRYNEQFF. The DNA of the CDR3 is TGTGCCAGCAGCGTGACTAGCGGGCGGTACAATGAGCAGTTCTTC.

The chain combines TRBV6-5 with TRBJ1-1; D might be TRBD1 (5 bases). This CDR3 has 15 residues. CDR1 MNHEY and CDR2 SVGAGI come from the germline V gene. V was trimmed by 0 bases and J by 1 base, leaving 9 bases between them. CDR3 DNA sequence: TGTGCCAGCAGTTACTCAGGGGCGAGGAACACTGAAGCTTTCTTT. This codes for CASSYSGARNTEAFF.

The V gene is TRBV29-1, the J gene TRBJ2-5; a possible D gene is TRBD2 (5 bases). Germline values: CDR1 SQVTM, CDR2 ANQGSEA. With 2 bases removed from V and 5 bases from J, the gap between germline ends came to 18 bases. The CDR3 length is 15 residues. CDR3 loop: CSVEPPLAPGETQYF. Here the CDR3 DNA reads TGCAGCGTTGAACCTCCCCTGGCCCCGGGGGAGACCCAGTACTTC.

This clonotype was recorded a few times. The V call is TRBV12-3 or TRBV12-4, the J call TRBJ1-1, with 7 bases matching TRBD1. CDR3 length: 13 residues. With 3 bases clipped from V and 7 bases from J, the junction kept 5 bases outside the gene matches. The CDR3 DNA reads TGTGCCAGCAGTTTGCACCGGGACAGTGAAGCTTTCTTT. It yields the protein CASSLHRDSEAFF.

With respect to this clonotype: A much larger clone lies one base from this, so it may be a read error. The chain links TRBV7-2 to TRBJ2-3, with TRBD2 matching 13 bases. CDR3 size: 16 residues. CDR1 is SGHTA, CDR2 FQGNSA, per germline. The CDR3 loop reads CASSVGTSGVTGTQYF. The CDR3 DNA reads TGTGCCAGCAGCGTCGGGACTAGCGGGGTCACAGGTACGCAGTATTTT.

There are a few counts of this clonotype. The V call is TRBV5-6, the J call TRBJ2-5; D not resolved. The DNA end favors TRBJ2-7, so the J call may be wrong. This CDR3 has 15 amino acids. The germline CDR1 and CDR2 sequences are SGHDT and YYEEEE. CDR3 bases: TGTGCCAGCAGCTTGAGTGCCGGGCGCTCCTACGAGCAGTACTTC. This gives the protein CASSLSAGRSYEQYF.

The DNA for the CDR3 is TGTGCCGCAGCGAACACCGGGGAGCTGTTTTTT. Translating gives CAAANTGELFF. V and J are TRBV6-6 and TRBJ2-2, with D hard to call. V was clipped by 11 bases and J by 0 bases, with 4 bases between them. Germline CDR1 MNHNY, CDR2 SVGAGI (reference sequence). The CDR3 runs 11 residues.

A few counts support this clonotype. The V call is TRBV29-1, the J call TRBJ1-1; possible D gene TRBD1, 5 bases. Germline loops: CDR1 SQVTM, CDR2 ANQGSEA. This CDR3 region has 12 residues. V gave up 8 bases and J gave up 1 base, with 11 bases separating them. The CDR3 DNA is TGCAGCACTGGGCAGGGGAACACTGAAGCTTTCTTT. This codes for CSTGQGNTEAFF.

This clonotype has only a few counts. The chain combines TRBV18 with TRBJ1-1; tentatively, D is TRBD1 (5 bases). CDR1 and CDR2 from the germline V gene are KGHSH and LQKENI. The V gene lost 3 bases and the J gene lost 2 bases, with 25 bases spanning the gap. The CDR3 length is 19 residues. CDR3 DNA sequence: TGTGCCAGCTCACCCGGGACCTCGGCCTGGACCGCACTAAACACTGAAGCTTTCTTT. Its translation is CASSPGTSAWTALNTEAFF. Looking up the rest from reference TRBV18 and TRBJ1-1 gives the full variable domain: NAGVMQNPRHLVRRRGQEARLRCSPMKGHSHVYWYRQLPEEGLKFMVYLQKENIIDESGMPKERFSAEFPKEGPSILRIQQVVRGDSAAYFCASSPGTSAWTALNTEAFFGQGTRLTVV.

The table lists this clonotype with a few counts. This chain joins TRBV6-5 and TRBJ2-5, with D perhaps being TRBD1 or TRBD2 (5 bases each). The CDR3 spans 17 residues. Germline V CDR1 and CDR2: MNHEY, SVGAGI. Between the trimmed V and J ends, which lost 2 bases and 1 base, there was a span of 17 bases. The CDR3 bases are TGTGCCAGCAGTTACCCACCCGGGACGAACTTCCAAGAGACCCAGTACTTC. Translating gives CASSYPPGTNFQETQYF.

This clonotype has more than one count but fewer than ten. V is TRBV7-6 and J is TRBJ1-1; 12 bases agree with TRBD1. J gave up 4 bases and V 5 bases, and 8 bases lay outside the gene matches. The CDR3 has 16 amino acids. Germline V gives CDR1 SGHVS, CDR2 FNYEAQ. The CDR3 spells CASSLGTGGAGTEAFF. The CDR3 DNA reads TGTGCCAGCAGCCTCGGGACAGGGGGCGCGGGCACTGAAGCTTTCTTT.

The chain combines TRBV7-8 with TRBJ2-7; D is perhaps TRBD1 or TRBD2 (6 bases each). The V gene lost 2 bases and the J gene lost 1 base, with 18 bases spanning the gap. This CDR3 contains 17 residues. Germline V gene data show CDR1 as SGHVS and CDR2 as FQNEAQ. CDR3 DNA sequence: TGTGCCAGCAGCTTAACAGGGCAGGGGACTTTTTCCTACGAGCAGTACTTC. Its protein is CASSLTGQGTFSYEQYF.

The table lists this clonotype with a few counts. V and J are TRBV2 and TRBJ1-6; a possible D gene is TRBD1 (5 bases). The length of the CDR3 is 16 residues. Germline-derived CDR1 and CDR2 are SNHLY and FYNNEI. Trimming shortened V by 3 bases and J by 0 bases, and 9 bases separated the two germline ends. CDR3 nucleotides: TGTGCCAGCAGTGACGTGGACATCTCCTATAATTCACCCCTCCACTTT. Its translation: CASSDVDISYNSPLHF.

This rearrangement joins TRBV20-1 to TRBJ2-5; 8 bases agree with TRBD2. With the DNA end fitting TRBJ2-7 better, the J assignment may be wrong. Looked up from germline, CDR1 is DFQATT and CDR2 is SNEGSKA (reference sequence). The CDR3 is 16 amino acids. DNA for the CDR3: TGCAGTGCTAACCAAATTATCGGGACTAGGCCCTCCGAGCAGTACTTC. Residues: CSANQIIGTRPSEQYF.

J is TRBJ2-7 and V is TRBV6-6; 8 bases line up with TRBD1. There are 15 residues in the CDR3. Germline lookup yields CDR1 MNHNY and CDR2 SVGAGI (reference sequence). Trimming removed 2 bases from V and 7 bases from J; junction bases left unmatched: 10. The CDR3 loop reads CASSYVGQGLEEQYF. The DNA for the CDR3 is TGTGCCAGCAGTTACGTTGGACAGGGATTGGAAGAGCAGTACTTC.